This T cell receptor beta chain was captured by sequencing in a study of cytomegalovirus exposure and HLA in healthy donors. Broader study findings: The authors confirmed in vitro that a few CMV-associated chains were specific for CMV antigens.

Per germline, CDR1 LNHDA and CDR2 SQIVND (reference sequence). This CDR3 has 16 amino acids. The V segment lost 5 bases and the J segment 9 bases; nucleotides outside the gene matches: 11. Measured with immunoSEQ multiplex PCR; TCRdb has only the in-frame clones, and not every one. The sample has some 140,000 clones, 80% to 90% seen once. A remark on this clone: Its antigen is unknown.

The receptor was isolated from a young man in good health and CMV-seronegative. V and J are TRBV19 and TRBJ2-3; 13 nucleotides align to TRBD2. Sequenced material: PBMCs. The CDR3 here is CASSPGLAGVVVTQYF. CDR3 sequence (DNA): TGTGCCAGTAGTCCCGGACTAGCGGGAGTGGTTGTCACGCAGTATTTT. Filled out from reference TRBV19 and TRBJ2-3, the complete variable domain reads DGGITQSPKYLFRKEGQNVTLSCEQNLNHDAMYWYRQDPGQGLRLIYYSQIVNDFQKGDIAEGYSVSREKKESFPLTVTSAQKNPTAFYLCASSPGLAGVVVTQYFGPGTRLTVL.